A single sample is the source of the 20 T cell receptor beta chains below, sequenced in a study of somatic mutations in cytotoxic T cells in rheumatoid arthritis. Assay used: immunoSEQ multiplex PCR; TCRdb lists only in-frame clones, some missing. The repertoire holds about 420 clones, with roughly 86% as singletons. The sequencing input was CD8+ T cells sorted from blood. These receptors all come from a woman in her seventies with rheumatoid arthritis.

The chain is built from TRBV9 and TRBJ2-7; 8 positions agree with TRBD1. Germline-derived CDR1 and CDR2 are SGDLS and YYNGEE. The CDR3 is 13 residues long. The V and J ends lost 3 bases and 6 bases, in that order; junction bases with no gene match: 5. CDR3 sequence: CASSAQGAGEQYF. CDR3 coding DNA: TGTGCCAGCAGCGCTCAGGGGGCGGGCGAGCAGTACTTC.

This clone was detected a few times. This sequence joins TRBV5-6 and TRBJ1-2; D is perhaps TRBD1 (5 bases). Germline V gene data show CDR1 as SGHDT and CDR2 as YYEEEE. The CDR3 spans 12 residues. The V gene lost 4 bases and the J gene lost 7 bases, with 11 bases spanning the gap. Written as DNA, the CDR3 is TGTGCCAGCAGCCCCCTTAGGGGTGGCTACACCTTC. Protein sequence: CASSPLRGGYTF.

The rearrangement links TRBV19 to TRBJ2-1; D call uncertain. Germline loops: CDR1 LNHDA, CDR2 SQIVND (reference sequence). V lost 7 bases and J lost 6, with 7 bases in between. CDR3 length equals 11 residues. The CDR3 protein is CASIGPNEQFF. DNA of the CDR3: TGTGCCAGTATTGGGCCCAATGAGCAGTTCTTC. The full variable domain, in which reference TRBV19 and TRBJ2-1 provide the parts outside the CDR3, is DGGITQSPKYLFRKEGQNVTLSCEQNLNHDAMYWYRQDPGQGLRLIYYSQIVNDFQKGDIAEGYSVSREKKESFPLTVTSAQKNPTAFYLCASIGPNEQFFGPGTRLTVL.

This clone was recorded once. CDR3 in amino acids: CASMRTSGRYNEQFF. The CDR3 region has the DNA TGTGCCAGCATGCGGACTAGCGGGAGGTACAATGAGCAGTTCTTC. The rearrangement links TRBV27 to TRBJ2-1; 14 bases map to TRBD2. The germline V gene has CDR1 MNHEY and CDR2 SMNVEV (reference sequence). The CDR3 is 15 residues long. Trimming cost V 7 bases and J 4 bases; bases outside gene matches: 3.

This sequence joins TRBV9 and TRBJ2-1; TRBD1 matches 10 bases. The CDR3 is 17 residues long. J lost 7 bases, V lost 4 bases, and 14 bases had no gene match. Germline V gene lookup returns CDR1 SGDLS and CDR2 YYNGEE. The CDR3 region has the DNA TGTGCCAGCAGCAACCCGGGACAGGGGCCCGTGGGTAATGAGCAGTTCTTC. Its protein product is CASSNPGQGPVGNEQFF. Combining the CDR3 with reference TRBV9 and TRBJ2-1 gives the whole variable domain DSGVTQTPKHLITATGQRVTLRCSPRSGDLSVYWYQQSLDQGLQFLIQYYNGEERAKGNILERFSAQQFPDLHSELNLSSLELGDSALYFCASSNPGQGPVGNEQFFGPGTRLTVL.

This rearrangement joins TRBV9 to TRBJ2-7; D gene ambiguous. The ends were cut back, 0 bases at V and 2 bases at J, with 9 bases in the middle. Germline loops: CDR1 SGDLS, CDR2 YYNGEE. The CDR3 is 14 residues long. DNA for the CDR3: TGTGCCAGCAGCGTAGGCCCTCTAGCCTACGAGCAGTACTTC. As protein: CASSVGPLAYEQYF. Drawing the rest from reference TRBV9 and TRBJ2-7, the complete variable domain is DSGVTQTPKHLITATGQRVTLRCSPRSGDLSVYWYQQSLDQGLQFLIQYYNGEERAKGNILERFSAQQFPDLHSELNLSSLELGDSALYFCASSVGPLAYEQYFGPGTRLTVT.

The chain employs TRBV9 and TRBJ1-2; TRBD1 matches 11 bases. The germline V gene encodes CDR1 SGDLS and CDR2 YYNGEE. V shed 6 bases and J 6 bases; nucleotides not matched to a gene: 16. The CDR3 runs 17 residues. This CDR3 is CASTHSTQRTGGDGYTF. CDR3 sequence (DNA): TGTGCCAGCACTCATTCAACTCAAAGGACAGGGGGCGATGGCTACACCTTC.

The chain has TRBV21-1 and TRBJ1-1; TRBD1 reflects the table's D call only, with no check against the DNA. TRBV21-1 has pseudogene status. The CDR3 loop spans 12 amino acids. The chain's CDR3 is CASRGQNTEAFF. The CDR3 nucleotides read TGTGCCAGCCGGGGACAGAACACTGAAGCTTTCTTT.

Written as DNA, the CDR3 is TGTGCCAGCAGCCGTCGGGTAGCGGGGGGGCCGTCAGATACGCAGTATTTT. This encodes CASSRRVAGGPSDTQYF. The V and J genes are TRBV9 and TRBJ2-3; 11 nucleotides line up with TRBD2. After removal of 4 bases from V and 4 bases from J, the junction contained 11 bases not matched to a gene. Germline-derived CDR1 and CDR2 are SGDLS and YYNGEE. The length of the CDR3 is 17 residues.

The chain combines TRBV28 with TRBJ2-7, with 10 bases matching TRBD2. The CDR3 runs 16 residues. Looked up from germline, CDR1 is MDHEN and CDR2 is SYDVKM. The V gene end was trimmed by 6 bases and the J gene end by 2 bases; junction bases not matched to a gene: 10. The CDR3 DNA reads as TGTGCCAGCAGCCCTCCCGGACTAGCGGATGCCTACGAGCAGTACTTC. This sequence encodes CASSPPGLADAYEQYF. Using reference TRBV28 and TRBJ2-7 for the parts outside the CDR3, the full variable domain is DVKVTQSSRYLVKRTGEKVFLECVQDMDHENMFWYRQDPGLGLRLIYFSYDVKMKEKGDIPEGYSVSREKKERFSLILESASTNQTSMYLCASSPPGLADAYEQYFGPGTRLTVT.

The J gene is TRBJ1-5, the V gene TRBV9; the D gene is possibly TRBD1 (6 bases). Germline values: CDR1 SGDLS, CDR2 YYNGEE. CDR3 size: 15 residues. Between the trimmed V and J ends, which lost 0 bases and 9 bases, there was a span of 16 bases. The CDR3 bases are TGTGCCAGCAGCGTAGAGGACAGCACGAATTGGCCCCAGCATTTT. As protein: CASSVEDSTNWPQHF.

This clone came up a few times. The V and J genes are TRBV9 and TRBJ2-1; maybe TRBD2 (6 bases). CDR1 and CDR2 (germline): SGDLS, YYNGEE. The ends were cut back, 1 base at V and 0 bases at J, with 17 bases in the middle. The CDR3 contains 18 residues. The DNA for the CDR3 is TGTGCCAGCAGCGTACGGCCCCAGGAGGGAGCCTCCTACAATGAGCAGTTCTTC. Amino acids: CASSVRPQEGASYNEQFF.

This clone was observed once. V gene TRBV9 combines with J gene TRBJ1-3, with no clear D. The CDR3 loop spans 15 amino acids. V was trimmed by 4 bases and J by 4 bases, leaving 15 bases between them. CDR1 SGDLS and CDR2 YYNGEE come from the germline V gene. The DNA of the CDR3 is TGTGCCAGCAGCTTCGCCCCCTCGAGGGGAAACACCATATATTTT. It codes for CASSFAPSRGNTIYF.

The chain combines TRBV19 with TRBJ2-1; 7 positions match TRBD2. V lost 6 bases and J lost 5; bases outside the gene matches: 10. The CDR3 extends over 15 amino acids. Germline CDR1 is LNHDA and CDR2 is SQIVND (reference sequence). CDR3 protein: CASRMVGGPNNEQFF. The CDR3, as DNA: TGTGCCAGTAGAATGGTGGGAGGGCCAAACAATGAGCAGTTCTTC.

The CDR3 DNA is TGTGCCACCAGCAGAAGCCCCGGGACTAGCTATGAGCAGTTCTTC. This translates into CATSRSPGTSYEQFF. The V call is TRBV15, the J call TRBJ2-1; 9 bases are a match to TRBD2. The trim removed 2 bases at V and 8 bases at J, leaving 7 bases unmatched. CDR3 length: 15 residues. Per the germline V gene, CDR1 is LNHNV and CDR2 is YYDKDF (reference sequence). Combining the CDR3 with reference TRBV15 and TRBJ2-1 gives the whole variable domain DAMVIQNPRYQVTQFGKPVTLSCSQTLNHNVMYWYQQKSSQAPKLLFHYYDKDFNNEADTPDNFQSRRPNTSFCFLDIRSPGLGDTAMYLCATSRSPGTSYEQFFGPGTRLTVL.

The chain carries TRBV9 and TRBJ1-1; tentatively, D is TRBD1 (6 bases). V lost 0 bases and J 3 bases, leaving 9 bases between the germline ends. Per germline, CDR1 SGDLS and CDR2 YYNGEE. The CDR3 length is 14 residues. Here the CDR3 reads CASSVDQGYTEAFF. CDR3 DNA sequence: TGTGCCAGCAGCGTAGACCAGGGGTACACTGAAGCTTTCTTT.

This chain links TRBV9 with TRBJ2-1, with a weak D call TRBD2 (5 bases). This CDR3 comprises 13 residues. Trimming took off 1 base at V and 8 bases at J, with 10 bases between the two ends. Per germline, CDR1 SGDLS and CDR2 YYNGEE. Here the CDR3 DNA reads TGTGCCAGCAGCGTATCCGGGGTTGATGAGCAGTTCTTC. As protein: CASSVSGVDEQFF.

V usage is TRBV9 and J usage is TRBJ1-5; 7 bases align to TRBD1. CDR1 and CDR2 from the germline V gene are SGDLS and YYNGEE. V lost 3 bases to trimming and J lost 4 bases; unmatched junction nucleotides: 7. The CDR3 is 15 residues long. The CDR3 loop is CASSGGQEMNQPQHF. DNA of the CDR3: TGTGCCAGCAGCGGCGGACAGGAGATGAATCAGCCCCAGCATTTT.

This clone has just a few counts. The chain joins TRBV9 to TRBJ2-1, with 8 bases matching TRBD2. Per the germline V gene, CDR1 is SGDLS and CDR2 is YYNGEE. The V and J ends lost 1 base and 4 bases, in that order; junction bases with no gene match: 4. The CDR3 loop spans 15 amino acids. This chain's CDR3 is CASSVSGSTYNEQFF. The CDR3 nucleotides read TGTGCCAGCAGCGTAAGCGGGAGCACATACAATGAGCAGTTCTTC.

The chain uses TRBV9 and TRBJ2-2, with TRBD1 matching over 8 bases. The CDR3 runs 16 residues. Germline loops: CDR1 SGDLS, CDR2 YYNGEE. The J segment lost 3 bases and the V segment lost 3 bases, leaving 7 bases of the junction unmatched. CDR3 sequence (DNA): TGTGCCAGCAGCGCTACAGGGGGGCCTGACACCGGGGAGCTGTTTTTT. Protein sequence: CASSATGGPDTGELFF.